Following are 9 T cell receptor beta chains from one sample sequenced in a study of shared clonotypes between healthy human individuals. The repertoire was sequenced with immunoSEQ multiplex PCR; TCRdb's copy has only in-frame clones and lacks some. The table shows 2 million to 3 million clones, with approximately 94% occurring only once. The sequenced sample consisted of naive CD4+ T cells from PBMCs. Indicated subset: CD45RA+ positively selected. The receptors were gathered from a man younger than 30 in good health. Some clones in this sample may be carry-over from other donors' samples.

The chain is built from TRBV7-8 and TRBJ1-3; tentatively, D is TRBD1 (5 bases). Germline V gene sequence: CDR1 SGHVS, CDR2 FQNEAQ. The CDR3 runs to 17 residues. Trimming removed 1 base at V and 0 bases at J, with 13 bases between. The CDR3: CASSLVAGPNSGNTIYF. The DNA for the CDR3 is TGTGCCAGCAGCTTAGTAGCGGGACCGAACTCTGGAAACACCATATATTTT.

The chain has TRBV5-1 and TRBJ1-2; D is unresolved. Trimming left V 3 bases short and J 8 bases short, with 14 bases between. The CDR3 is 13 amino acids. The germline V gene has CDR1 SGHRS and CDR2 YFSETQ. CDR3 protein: CASSYRPGEGYTF. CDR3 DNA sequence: TGCGCCAGCAGCTATCGGCCAGGCGAGGGCTACACCTTC.

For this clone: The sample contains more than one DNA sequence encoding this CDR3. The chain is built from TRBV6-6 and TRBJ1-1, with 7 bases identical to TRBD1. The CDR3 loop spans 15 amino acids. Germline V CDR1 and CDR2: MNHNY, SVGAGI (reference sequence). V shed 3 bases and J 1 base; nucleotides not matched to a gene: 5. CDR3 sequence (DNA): TGTGCCAGCAGTTATTCTGGACAGGCGAACACTGAAGCTTTCTTT. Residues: CASSYSGQANTEAFF.

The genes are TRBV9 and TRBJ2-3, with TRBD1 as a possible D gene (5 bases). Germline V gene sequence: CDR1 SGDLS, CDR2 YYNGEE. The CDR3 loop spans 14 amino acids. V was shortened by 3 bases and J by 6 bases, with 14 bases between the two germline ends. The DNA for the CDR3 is TGTGCCAGCAGCGCCTTTGGGGCCGGGGATACGCAGTATTTT. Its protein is CASSAFGAGDTQYF.

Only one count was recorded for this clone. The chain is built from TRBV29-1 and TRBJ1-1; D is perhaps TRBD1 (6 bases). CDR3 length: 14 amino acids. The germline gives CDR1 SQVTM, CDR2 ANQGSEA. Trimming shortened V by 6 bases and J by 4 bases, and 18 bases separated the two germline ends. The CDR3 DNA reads TGCAGCGTCCGTACAGGGAATGGGGGCACTGAAGCTTTCTTT. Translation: CSVRTGNGGTEAFF.

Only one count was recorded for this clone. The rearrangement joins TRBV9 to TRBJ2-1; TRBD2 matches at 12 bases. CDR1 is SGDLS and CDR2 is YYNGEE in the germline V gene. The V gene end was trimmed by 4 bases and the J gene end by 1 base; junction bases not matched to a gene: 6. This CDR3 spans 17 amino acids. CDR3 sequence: CASSSWTSGASYNEQFF. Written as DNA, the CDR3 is TGTGCCAGCAGCTCATGGACTAGCGGGGCGTCCTACAATGAGCAGTTCTTC.

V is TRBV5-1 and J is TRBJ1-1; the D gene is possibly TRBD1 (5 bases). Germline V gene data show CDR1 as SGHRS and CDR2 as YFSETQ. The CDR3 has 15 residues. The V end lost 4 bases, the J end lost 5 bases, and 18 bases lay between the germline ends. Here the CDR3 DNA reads TGCGCCAGCAGCCCCGTTGTGGGGGTGGTAACTGAAGCTTTCTTT. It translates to CASSPVVGVVTEAFF.

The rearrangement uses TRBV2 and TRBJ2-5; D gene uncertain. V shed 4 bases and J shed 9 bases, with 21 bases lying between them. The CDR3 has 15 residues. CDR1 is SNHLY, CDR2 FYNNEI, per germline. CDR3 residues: CASSVDRAPDLAQYF. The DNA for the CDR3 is TGTGCCAGCAGTGTCGACCGGGCCCCGGATCTGGCCCAGTACTTC.

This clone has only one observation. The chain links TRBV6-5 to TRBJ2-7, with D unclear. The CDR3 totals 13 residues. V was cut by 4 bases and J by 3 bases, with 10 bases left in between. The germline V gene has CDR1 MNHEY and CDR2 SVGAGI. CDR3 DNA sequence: TGTGCCAGCAGTTCGACTCAGGTCTACGAGCAGTACTTC. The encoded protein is CASSSTQVYEQYF.